Included here is one T cell receptor (beta chain) sequence, with context. The CDR3 is 16 residues long. The germline V gene encodes CDR1 MNHEY and CDR2 SMNVEV (reference sequence). V dropped 5 bases and J dropped 6; count of bases not matched to a gene: 10. These data come from a study of shared clonotypes between healthy human individuals. Assay used: immunoSEQ multiplex PCR; TCRdb lists only in-frame clones, some missing. The sample shows about a million clones, over 75% of them seen only once. This sequence was found in a man younger than 35 in good health. The chain carries TRBV27 and TRBJ1-2; 12 nucleotides align to TRBD1. Sequenced: memory CD4+ T cells sorted from blood. The subset: CD45RA-negative fraction. CDR3 nucleotides: TGTGCCAGCAGTACCCGGGACAGGGGGCAGTATGATGGCTACACCTTC. Translating it yields CASSTRDRGQYDGYTF.